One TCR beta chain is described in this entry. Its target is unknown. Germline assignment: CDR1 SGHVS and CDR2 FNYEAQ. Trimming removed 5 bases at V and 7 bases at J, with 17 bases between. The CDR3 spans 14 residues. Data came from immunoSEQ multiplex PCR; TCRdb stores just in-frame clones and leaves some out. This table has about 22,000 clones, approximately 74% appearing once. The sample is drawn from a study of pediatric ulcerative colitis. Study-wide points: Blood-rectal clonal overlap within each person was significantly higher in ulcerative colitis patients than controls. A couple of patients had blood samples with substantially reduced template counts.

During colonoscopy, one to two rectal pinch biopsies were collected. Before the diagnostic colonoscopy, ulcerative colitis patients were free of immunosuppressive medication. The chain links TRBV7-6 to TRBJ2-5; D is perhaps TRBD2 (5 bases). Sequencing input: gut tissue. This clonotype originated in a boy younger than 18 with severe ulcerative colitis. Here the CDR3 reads CASSPPTSGGTQYF. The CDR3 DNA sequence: TGTGCCAGCAGCCCACCCACGAGCGGAGGGACCCAGTACTTC.